These 29 T cell receptor beta chains share one sample of origin, sequenced in a study of Graves' ophthalmopathy and Graves' hyperthyroidism. Amplified TCR beta CDR3 regions were obtained using RNA transcripts as template. After a first-round RT-PCR with HTBI primers, a second-round multiplex PCR was run. From the multiplex PCR reads, TCRdb called clonotypes with MiXCR, one entry per CDR3 protein. Of about 340,000 distinct CDR3 sequences listed, 15% to 20% were seen once; the top ten hold over 9%. The sequenced material came from peripheral blood. Receptors originate from an adult man with Graves' ophthalmopathy.

The chain is built from TRBV6-2 or TRBV6-3 and TRBJ2-7, with D unclear. Trimming left V 6 bases short and J 2 bases short, with 11 bases between. CDR1 MNHEY and CDR2 SVGEGT come from the germline V gene. The CDR3 runs 13 residues. This CDR3 reads CASRSGLPYEQYF. DNA of the CDR3: TGTGCCAGCAGGTCGGGCCTTCCCTACGAGCAGTACTTC.

This clonotype appeared many times. A junction boundary mismatches the germline segment, possibly from a read error. The chain has TRBV12-3 or TRBV12-4 and TRBJ2-5; D may be TRBD1 (5 bases). CDR3 length equals 15 residues. The CDR3 nucleotides read TGTGCCAGCACCTCCAACCCCGACAGCCAAGAGTCCCAGTACTTC. This translates into CASTSNPDSQESQYF.

Many counts were recorded for this clonotype. The chain employs TRBV4-3 and TRBJ1-3, with D perhaps matching TRBD1 (5 bases). Germline CDR1 LGHNA, CDR2 YSLEER. The length of the CDR3 is 18 residues. Trimming took off 1 base at V and 0 bases at J, with 16 bases between the two ends. CDR3 region: CASSQGRGAPISGNTIYF. The CDR3 region has the DNA TGCGCCAGCAGCCAAGGTCGTGGGGCCCCGATCTCTGGAAACACCATATATTTT.

This clonotype has a count of ten or more. The chain combines TRBV7-6 with TRBJ1-5; D call uncertain. V lost 6 bases and J lost 11, with 14 bases in between. CDR1 and CDR2 (germline): SGHVS, FNYEAQ. The CDR3 sequence is 12 residues long. The CDR3 loop reads CASSIPPGAQHF. As DNA, the CDR3 is TGTGCCAGCAGTATCCCCCCAGGAGCCCAGCATTTT.

This clonotype came up many times. The chain links TRBV4-1 to TRBJ2-7; D remains unclear. This CDR3 comprises 14 residues. Germline V CDR1 and CDR2: MGHRA, YSYEKL. V was trimmed by 4 bases and J by 0 bases, leaving 10 bases between them. CDR3 in amino acids: CASSPQQTSYEQYF. CDR3 bases: TGCGCCAGCAGCCCTCAGCAAACCTCCTACGAGCAGTACTTC.

This clonotype showed up many times. The V and J genes are TRBV12-3 or TRBV12-4 and TRBJ2-2; D is undetermined. Trimming stripped 1 base from V and 5 bases from J, with 14 bases between. The CDR3 contains 16 residues. Written as DNA, the CDR3 is TGTGCCAGCAGTTTAGACGTAGTCACAGTTACCGGGGAGCTGTTTTTT. Protein product: CASSLDVVTVTGELFF.

The table lists this clonotype with many counts. The gene calls are TRBV6-2 or TRBV6-3 and TRBJ1-5; D remains unclear. Germline V gene lookup returns CDR1 MNHEY and CDR2 SVGEGT. The V end lost 2 bases, the J end lost 4 bases, and 3 bases lay between the germline ends. The CDR3 runs 12 residues. Here the CDR3 reads CASSYRNQPQHF. CDR3 DNA sequence: TGTGCCAGCAGTTACAGGAATCAGCCCCAGCATTTT.

This clonotype was observed at least ten times. The chain couples TRBV7-2 to TRBJ2-5; weak D call: TRBD1 (6 bases). Looked up from germline, CDR1 is SGHTA and CDR2 is FQGNSA. The CDR3 is 17 residues long. V was pared by 5 bases and J by 4 bases, with 23 bases between. In DNA form, the CDR3 reads TGTGCCAGCAGCCTAACCGCAATAAGGGGGTGGCGAGAGACCCAGTACTTC. Protein sequence: CASSLTAIRGWRETQYF.

This clonotype was observed at least ten times. This chain uses TRBV7-8 with TRBJ1-4; a weak D match, TRBD1 (6 bases). This CDR3 region has 14 residues. V was trimmed by 2 bases and J by 8 bases, leaving 12 bases between them. Per the germline V gene, CDR1 is SGHVS and CDR2 is FQNEAQ. For the CDR3, the DNA is TGTGCCAGCAGCTTAAAGGGGGTGACCGAAAAACTGTTTTTT. As protein: CASSLKGVTEKLFF.

This clonotype was counted at least ten times. The chain couples TRBV9 to TRBJ1-5; no definite D call. This CDR3 has 14 amino acids. The V gene's germline CDR1 is SGDLS and CDR2 YYNGEE. The V and J ends lost 6 bases and 5 bases respectively, with 15 bases between them. CDR3 residues: CASNKGRGDQPQHF. CDR3 coding DNA: TGTGCCAGCAACAAAGGACGAGGAGATCAGCCCCAGCATTTT.

There are many counts of this clonotype. This chain uses TRBV7-2 with TRBJ2-7; possibly TRBD1 for D (6 bases). Per the germline V gene, CDR1 is SGHTA and CDR2 is FQGNSA. The CDR3 spans 15 residues. V was trimmed by 0 bases and J by 4 bases, leaving 13 bases between them. In DNA, the CDR3 is TGTGCCAGCAGCTTAGCCCTAACAGGGTGGTACGAGCAGTACTTC. It encodes CASSLALTGWYEQYF. Combining the CDR3 with reference TRBV7-2 and TRBJ2-7 gives the whole variable domain GAGVSQSPSNKVTEKGKDVELRCDPISGHTALYWYRQSLGQGLEFLIYFQGNSAPDKSGLPSDRFSAERTGGSVSTLTIQRTQQEDSAVYLCASSLALTGWYEQYFGPGTRLTVT.

This clonotype was counted many times. The chain has TRBV5-1 and TRBJ1-1; TRBD1 matches 9 bases. Germline CDR1 and CDR2: SGHRS and YFSETQ. V was pared by 0 bases and J by 6 bases, with 12 bases of the junction left unmatched. This CDR3 comprises 17 residues. Here the CDR3 DNA reads TGCGCCAGCAGCTTGGCTGGGGGGACAGGGAGTATCGCTGAAGCTTTCTTT. Amino acids: CASSLAGGTGSIAEAFF.

At least ten counts were recorded for this clonotype. The V call is TRBV6-2 or TRBV6-3, the J call TRBJ1-1, with D tentatively TRBD1 (5 bases). Germline loops: CDR1 MNHEY, CDR2 SVGEGT. V lost 6 bases to trimming and J lost 10 bases, with 18 bases between them. The CDR3 covers 13 residues. CDR3 amino acids: CASSPGTPGRAFF. The CDR3 bases are TGTGCCAGCAGCCCCGGCACGCCGGGGCGAGCTTTCTTT.

This clonotype appeared many times. This chain connects TRBV6-2 or TRBV6-3 to TRBJ1-6, with D unresolved. Trimming cost V 6 bases and J 8 bases, with 8 bases left between them. Germline loops: CDR1 MNHEY, CDR2 SVGEGT. The CDR3 has 12 amino acids. The CDR3 loop reads CASSSADSPLHF. CDR3 nucleotides: TGTGCCAGCAGCTCCGCGGATTCACCCCTCCACTTT.

This clonotype was counted at least ten times. The chain uses TRBV20-1 and TRBJ2-2; the D is unclear. The germline V gene encodes CDR1 DFQATT and CDR2 SNEGSKA (reference sequence). V was clipped by 5 bases and J by 5 bases, with 15 bases between them. The CDR3 contains 14 residues. Written as DNA, the CDR3 is TGCAGTGCTCCCCGAGAGACGGTGACCGGGGAGCTGTTTTTT. Encoded protein: CSAPRETVTGELFF.

This clonotype was detected many times. This chain links TRBV20-1 with TRBJ2-5; D gene uncertain. Germline loops: CDR1 DFQATT, CDR2 SNEGSKA (reference sequence). The V end lost 0 bases, the J end lost 4 bases, and 9 bases lay between the germline ends. CDR3 length: 13 residues. The CDR3 reads CSARDLVGETQYF. The DNA for the CDR3 is TGCAGTGCTAGAGATCTTGTGGGAGAGACCCAGTACTTC.

This clonotype was found a few times. The gene calls are TRBV27 and TRBJ2-7; D tentatively reads TRBD1 or TRBD2 (5 bases each). This CDR3 region has 14 residues. The V gene lost 6 bases and the J gene lost 2 bases, with 14 bases spanning the gap. CDR1 is MNHEY and CDR2 is SMNVEV in the germline V gene (reference sequence). DNA of the CDR3: TGTGCCAGCAGCCTTCGGGACCGAGCCTACGAGCAGTACTTC. As protein: CASSLRDRAYEQYF.

There are many counts of this clonotype. The chain links TRBV5-1 to TRBJ1-2; 9 positions match TRBD1. J gave up 6 bases and V 4 bases, and 7 bases lay outside the gene matches. From germline, CDR1 is SGHRS and CDR2 YFSETQ. CDR3 size: 14 residues. The CDR3 sequence is CASSITGGVDGYTF. CDR3 bases: TGCGCCAGCAGCATTACAGGGGGCGTAGATGGCTACACCTTC.

Comments on this clonotype: Possible read error: a much larger clone is one base away. In DNA, the CDR3 is TGTGCCGGTAGTAGGACGACGGCGGGGGAGACCCAGTACTTC. This codes for CAGSRTTAGETQYF. This chain uses TRBV19 with TRBJ2-5; TRBD2 might be the D (6 bases). The CDR3 totals 14 residues. CDR1 LNHDA and CDR2 SQIVND come from the germline V gene (reference sequence).

This clonotype was seen at least ten times. The chain has TRBV28 and TRBJ2-7; D assignment may be TRBD1 or TRBD2 (5 bases each). This CDR3 is 12 amino acids long. Germline CDR1 is MDHEN and CDR2 is SYDVKM. V gave up 8 bases and J gave up 1 base, with 9 bases separating them. The CDR3 is CASWDGSYEQYF. CDR3 nucleotides: TGTGCCAGCTGGGACGGATCCTACGAGCAGTACTTC.

This clonotype was detected ten times or more. The rearrangement joins TRBV15 to TRBJ2-5; 7 bases are a match to TRBD1. The V gene end was trimmed by 1 base and the J gene end by 7 bases; junction bases not matched to a gene: 3. Germline V gene data show CDR1 as LNHNV and CDR2 as YYDKDF (reference sequence). The CDR3 has 13 amino acids. The CDR3 is CATSRGTGATQYF. The DNA for the CDR3 is TGTGCCACCAGCAGAGGAACAGGGGCGACCCAGTACTTC.

This clonotype was seen at least ten times. The chain links TRBV12-3 or TRBV12-4 to TRBJ2-5, with 7 bases lining up with TRBD1. There are 14 residues in the CDR3. The junction had 5 bases not matched to a gene; V was cut back by 5 bases and J by 2 bases. The CDR3: CASSPQGTQETQYF. The DNA for the CDR3 is TGTGCCAGCAGTCCACAGGGGACGCAAGAGACCCAGTACTTC.

This clonotype showed up many times. The V and J genes are TRBV27 and TRBJ2-7, with TRBD1 matching 9 bases. The V gene end was trimmed by 4 bases and the J gene end by 2 bases; junction bases not matched to a gene: 6. Germline CDR1 MNHEY, CDR2 SMNVEV (reference sequence). This CDR3 has 15 residues. The CDR3, as DNA: TGTGCCAGCAGTTACCTTAGGACAGGGGCCTACGAGCAGTACTTC. Its protein is CASSYLRTGAYEQYF.

This clonotype was picked up a small number of times. The V and J genes are TRBV12-3 or TRBV12-4 and TRBJ1-3; D is possibly TRBD1 (5 bases). V was pared by 4 bases and J by 0 bases, with 13 bases between. The CDR3 length is 16 residues. This CDR3 is CASSSGTLHSGNTIYF. CDR3 bases: TGTGCCAGCAGTTCCGGGACCCTCCACTCTGGAAACACCATATATTTT.

In this sample, this clonotype turned up many times. This chain links TRBV7-2 with TRBJ2-5; 9 positions match TRBD1. Trimming removed 5 bases from V and 6 bases from J; junction bases left unmatched: 4. The germline CDR1 and CDR2 sequences are SGHTA and FQGNSA. The CDR3 sequence is 13 residues long. The CDR3 nucleotides read TGTGCCAGCAGCCCGGACAGGGGAAAGACCCAGTACTTC. It codes for CASSPDRGKTQYF.

This clonotype was recorded at least ten times. The gene calls are TRBV28 and TRBJ2-7, with D unclear. Trimming pared 2 bases from V and 12 bases from J, leaving 14 bases between. The CDR3 totals 12 residues. Germline CDR1 MDHEN, CDR2 SYDVKM. CDR3 residues: CASSLPPQAVYF. Here the CDR3 DNA reads TGTGCCAGCAGTTTACCCCCCCAGGCGGTGTACTTC.

This clonotype appeared many times. The junction and the germline gene differ at one end; a read error may be behind it. The gene calls are TRBV12-3 or TRBV12-4 and TRBJ2-2, with D tentatively TRBD2 (5 bases). The CDR3 has 15 residues. CDR3 in DNA: TGTGCCAGCACTTTACGGGGAGCGAACACCGGGGAGCTGTTTTTT. This gives the protein CASTLRGANTGELFF.

The table lists this clonotype with many counts. The V gene is TRBV7-9, the J gene TRBJ1-2; D is ambiguous. The CDR3 is 14 amino acids. V lost 1 base to trimming and J lost 5 bases, with 11 bases between them. Germline V lookup: CDR1 SEHNR, CDR2 FQNEAQ (reference sequence). The CDR3 sequence is CASSLGRKSYGYTF. The DNA of the CDR3 is TGTGCCAGCAGCTTAGGGAGGAAATCTTATGGCTACACCTTC.

This clonotype was counted many times. V usage is TRBV27 and J usage is TRBJ2-5; D gene ambiguous. Trimming cost V 2 bases and J 6 bases, with 13 bases left between them. The CDR3 runs 14 residues. Germline values: CDR1 MNHEY, CDR2 SMNVEV (reference sequence). The CDR3 sequence is CASSLNSVGQTQYF. The CDR3 nucleotides are TGTGCCAGCAGTTTAAATTCTGTCGGGCAGACCCAGTACTTC.